This T cell receptor (beta chain) emerged from a study of T cell responses to AZD1222 COVID-19 vaccine. The V gene end was trimmed by 4 bases and the J gene end by 3 bases; junction bases not matched to a gene: 6. The CDR3 contains 15 residues. Germline lookup yields CDR1 SGDLS and CDR2 YYNGEE. Profiled with immunoSEQ multiplex PCR; TCRdb holds only in-frame clones, not every one. The sample lists 90,000 to 100,000 clones; 70% to 90% were seen once. The study's findings and limits: Seropositive status at baseline applied to only a handful of AZD1222 recipients. Per reports, nearly half of all spike-specific TCRs target regions that are unmutated in variants.

The table lists this clone with a few counts. Antigen unknown. The rearrangement uses TRBV9 and TRBJ2-7, with TRBD2 matching over 11 bases. This sequence originates from an adult in good health. Sequencing was performed on peripheral blood, taken on day 0 of AZD1222 vaccination. The CDR3 sequence: CASSPRLAGNYEQYF. The CDR3 nucleotides are TGTGCCAGCAGCCCAAGACTAGCGGGGAACTACGAGCAGTACTTC.